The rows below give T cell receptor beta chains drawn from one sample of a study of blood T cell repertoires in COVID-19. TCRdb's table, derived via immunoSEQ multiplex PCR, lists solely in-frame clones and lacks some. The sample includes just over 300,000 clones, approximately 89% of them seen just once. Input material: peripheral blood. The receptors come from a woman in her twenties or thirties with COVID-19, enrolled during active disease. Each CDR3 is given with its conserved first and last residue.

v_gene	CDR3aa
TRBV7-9	CASSEGPSGGARGELFF
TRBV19	CASSISSGYYNEQFF
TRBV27	CASGSNRGTDTQYF
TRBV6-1	CASSEGGYQETQYF
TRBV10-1	CASTAGSCYGYTF
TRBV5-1	CASSETSGGATDTQYF
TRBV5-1	CASTLLGGSSYNEQFF
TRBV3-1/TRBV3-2	CASSQRQTMNTEAFF
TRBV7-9	CASGRRAYNEQFF
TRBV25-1	CASSWGGETGELFF
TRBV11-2	CASSLAPRETQYF
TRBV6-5	CASSYYFPGNQPQHF
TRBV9	CASSAGLVTGELFF
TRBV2	CASSERIRGLNGYTF
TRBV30	CAWTGGETQYF
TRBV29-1	CSVDRDLINGYTF
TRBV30	CAWSVQNQSPLHF
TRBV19	CASSGDRGRETQYF
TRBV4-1	CASSLGTGLDGYTF
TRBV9	CASSPTTGPDTQYF
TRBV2	CASSEEGGYGYTF
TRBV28	CASSDRRNTIYF
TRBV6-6	CASSPRGQGALGEKLFF
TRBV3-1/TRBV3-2	CASSVNREPGSEQYF
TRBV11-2	CASSKQGTNQPQHF
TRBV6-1	CASSERGREEQPQHF
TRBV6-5	CASRRTGTSNQPQHF
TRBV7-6	CASSFHSGQGDGYTF
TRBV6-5	CASRGDRGSNQPQHF
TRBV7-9	CASSLDRAHGYTF
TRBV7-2	CASSYARTSGAHETQYF
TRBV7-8	CAITFGRGTDTQYF
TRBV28	CASSFTGQGGKNIQYF
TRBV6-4	CASSDSLAAPRDQPQHF
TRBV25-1	CASSGSRQGLYYGYTF
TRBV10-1	CASSDPDTNIQYF
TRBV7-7	CASGSEFRGRGEQFF
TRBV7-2	CASSSSMVAGGQGAGELFF
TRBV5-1	CASSTGTGGSYEQYF
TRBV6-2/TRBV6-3	CASSYEHNEQFF
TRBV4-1	CASSQDGAYSGNTIYF
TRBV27	CASSLSGYGRNTIYF
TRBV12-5	CASGLSRRQGVDGYTF
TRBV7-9	CASSLRGFNTGELFF
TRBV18	CASSPVGSGTQYF
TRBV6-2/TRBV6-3	CASSMTKSGNQPQHF
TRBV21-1	CASSPRQGTRETQYF
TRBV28	CASSLTYNTEAFF
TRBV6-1	CASSDIAAGTQYF
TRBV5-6	CASSLGAARTALNEKLFF
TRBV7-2	CASSLGNLAGGTQETQYF
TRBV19	CASSRGDRRYGYTF
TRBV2	CASSDEAAYTQYF
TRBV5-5	CASSSMTGWDGELFF
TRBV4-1	CASSQDGGQGNSPLHF
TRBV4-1	CASSQDPTVPQPQHF
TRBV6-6	CASSLGQDNEQFF
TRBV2	CASTLGAVYGYTF
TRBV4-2	CASSLRDRDQETQYF